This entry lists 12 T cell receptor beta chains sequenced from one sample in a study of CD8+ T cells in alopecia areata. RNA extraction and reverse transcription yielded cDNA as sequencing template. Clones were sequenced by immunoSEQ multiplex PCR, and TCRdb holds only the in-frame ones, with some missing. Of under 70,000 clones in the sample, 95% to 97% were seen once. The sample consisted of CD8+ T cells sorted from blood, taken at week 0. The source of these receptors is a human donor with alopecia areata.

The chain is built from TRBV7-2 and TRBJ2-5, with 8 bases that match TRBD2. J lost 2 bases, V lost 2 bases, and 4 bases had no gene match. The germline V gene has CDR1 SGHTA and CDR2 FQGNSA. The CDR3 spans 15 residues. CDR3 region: CASSLLLAVQETQYF. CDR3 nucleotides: TGTGCCAGCAGCTTATTACTAGCGGTTCAAGAGACCCAGTACTTC.

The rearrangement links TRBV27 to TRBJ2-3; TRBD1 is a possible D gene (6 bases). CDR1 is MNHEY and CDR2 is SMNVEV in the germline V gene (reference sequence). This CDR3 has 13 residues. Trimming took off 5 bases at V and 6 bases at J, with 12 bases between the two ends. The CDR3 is CASSPYRADTQYF. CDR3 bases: TGTGCCAGCAGTCCGTACAGGGCTGATACGCAGTATTTT.

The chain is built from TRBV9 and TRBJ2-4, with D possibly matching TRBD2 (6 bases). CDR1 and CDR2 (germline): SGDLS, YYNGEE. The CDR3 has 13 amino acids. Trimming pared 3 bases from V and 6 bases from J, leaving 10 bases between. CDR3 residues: CASSDGTRNIQYF. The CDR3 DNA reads TGTGCCAGCAGCGATGGGACTCGAAACATTCAGTACTTC.

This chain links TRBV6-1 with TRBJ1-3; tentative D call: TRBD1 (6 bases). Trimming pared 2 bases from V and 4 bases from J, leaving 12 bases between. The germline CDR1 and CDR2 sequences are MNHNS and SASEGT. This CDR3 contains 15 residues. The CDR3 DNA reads TGTGCCAGCAGTGAATTGGGGGCGTGGGGAAACACCATATATTTT. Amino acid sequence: CASSELGAWGNTIYF.

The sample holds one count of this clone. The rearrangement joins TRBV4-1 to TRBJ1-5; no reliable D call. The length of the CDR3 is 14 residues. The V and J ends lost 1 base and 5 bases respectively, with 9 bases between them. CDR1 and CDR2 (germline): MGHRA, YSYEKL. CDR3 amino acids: CASSQVGEDQPQHF. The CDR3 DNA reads TGCGCCAGCAGCCAAGTAGGAGAGGATCAGCCCCAGCATTTT.

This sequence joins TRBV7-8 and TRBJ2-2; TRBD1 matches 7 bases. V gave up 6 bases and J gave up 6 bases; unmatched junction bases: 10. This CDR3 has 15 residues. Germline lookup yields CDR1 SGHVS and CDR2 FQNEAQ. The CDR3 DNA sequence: TGTGCCAGCAGGGCGACAGGGCCTCGTCCCGGGGAGCTGTTTTTT. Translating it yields CASRATGPRPGELFF.

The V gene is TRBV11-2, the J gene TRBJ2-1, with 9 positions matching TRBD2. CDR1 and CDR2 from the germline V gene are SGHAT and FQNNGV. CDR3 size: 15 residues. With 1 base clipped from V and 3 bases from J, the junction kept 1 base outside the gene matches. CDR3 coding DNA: TGTGCCAGCAGCTTAGTGCGGGGGGGCTACAATGAGCAGTTCTTC. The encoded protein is CASSLVRGGYNEQFF.

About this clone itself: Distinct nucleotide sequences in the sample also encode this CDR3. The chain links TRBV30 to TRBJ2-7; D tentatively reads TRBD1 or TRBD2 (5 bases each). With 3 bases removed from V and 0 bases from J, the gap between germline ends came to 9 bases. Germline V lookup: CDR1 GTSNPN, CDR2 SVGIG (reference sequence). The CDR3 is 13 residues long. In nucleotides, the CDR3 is TGTGCCTGGAGGGGGGTCGGCTCCTACGAGCAGTACTTC. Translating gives CAWRGVGSYEQYF.

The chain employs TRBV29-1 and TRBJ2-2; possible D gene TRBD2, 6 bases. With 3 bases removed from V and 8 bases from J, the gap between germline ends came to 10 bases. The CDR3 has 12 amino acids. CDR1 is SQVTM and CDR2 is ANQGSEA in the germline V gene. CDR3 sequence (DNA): TGCAGCGTTGAGAGTGGAGGGGGGGAGCTGTTTTTT. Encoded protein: CSVESGGGELFF.

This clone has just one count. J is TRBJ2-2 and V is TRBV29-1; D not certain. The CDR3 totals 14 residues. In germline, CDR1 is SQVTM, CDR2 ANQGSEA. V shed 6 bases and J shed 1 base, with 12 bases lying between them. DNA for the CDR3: TGCAGCGTGGTTTGGGTGATGAACACCGGGGAGCTGTTTTTT. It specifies CSVVWVMNTGELFF.

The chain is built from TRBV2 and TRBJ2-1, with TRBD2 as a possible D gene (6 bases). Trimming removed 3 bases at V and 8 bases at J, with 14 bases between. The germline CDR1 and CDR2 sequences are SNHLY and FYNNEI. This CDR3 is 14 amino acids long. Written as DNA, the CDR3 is TGTGCCAGCAGTGAGATTGGAGGGGAGGATGAGCAGTTCTTC. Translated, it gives CASSEIGGEDEQFF.

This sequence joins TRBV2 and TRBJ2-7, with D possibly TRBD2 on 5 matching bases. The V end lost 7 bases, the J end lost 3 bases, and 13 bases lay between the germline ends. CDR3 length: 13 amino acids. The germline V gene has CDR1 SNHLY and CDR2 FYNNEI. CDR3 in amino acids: CASKWSGLYEQYF. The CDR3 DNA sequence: TGTGCCAGCAAATGGTCCGGACTCTACGAGCAGTACTTC.